Below are 12 T cell receptor beta chains sequenced from a single sample in a study of Ad26.COV2.S vaccination and SARS-CoV-2 variants. Noted treatment: roughly 20 received Ad26.COV2.S at low or high dose, single or two shots; several received placebo; per-sample allocation not given. Material that was analyzed had been drawn on day 63 after the first vaccine or placebo injection. TCRdb's copy holds only in-frame clones and misses some; the assay was immunoSEQ multiplex PCR. The table records 350,000 to 400,000 clones, about 85% of them present only once. The specimen was peripheral blood, collected in a trial of Ad26.COV2.S vaccine versus placebo. The receptors stem from a person aged 18 to 59 who received the Ad26.COV2.S COVID-19 vaccine or a placebo.

CDR3 amino acids: CSVGGEAGTEAFF. DNA for the CDR3: TGCAGCGTTGGGGGGGAAGCGGGGACTGAAGCTTTCTTT. The V gene is TRBV29-1, the J gene TRBJ1-1, with D maybe TRBD1 (5 bases). Trimming pared 4 bases from V and 5 bases from J, leaving 14 bases between. CDR3 length: 13 amino acids. CDR1 is SQVTM, CDR2 ANQGSEA, per germline.

The chain links TRBV15 to TRBJ1-1, with D tentatively TRBD1 (5 bases). The V gene lost 0 bases and the J gene lost 3 bases, with 20 bases spanning the gap. The germline CDR1 and CDR2 sequences are LNHNV and YYDKDF (reference sequence). CDR3 length: 18 amino acids. CDR3 loop: CATSRDSAEIQGDTEAFF. The CDR3 nucleotides are TGTGCCACCAGCAGAGATTCAGCAGAGATTCAAGGGGACACTGAAGCTTTCTTT.

This clone was recorded once. This chain links TRBV27 with TRBJ2-7, with 8 bases lining up with TRBD2. With V trimmed by 5 bases and J by 9 bases, 18 bases remained unmatched. Per germline, CDR1 MNHEY and CDR2 SMNVEV (reference sequence). The CDR3 spans 16 residues. CDR3 DNA sequence: TGTGCCAGCAGTGCAGCCTTGGGGGCGGGGGGTTCTCGGCAGTACTTC. Translation gives CASSAALGAGGSRQYF.

This clone turned up a few times. The J gene is TRBJ2-3, the V gene TRBV7-8, with TRBD2 as a possible D gene (6 bases). There are 13 residues in the CDR3. Germline values: CDR1 SGHVS, CDR2 FQNEAQ. The V end was cut by 8 bases, the J end by 4 bases, with 13 bases between. In nucleotides, the CDR3 is TGTGCCAGCCAGATCTCGGGGGCAGATACGCAGTATTTT. Encoded protein: CASQISGADTQYF.

This clone has only one observation. The chain recombines TRBV30 with TRBJ1-2; D is uncertain. Germline assignment: CDR1 GTSNPN and CDR2 SVGIG (reference sequence). This CDR3 is built from 11 residues. Trimming took off 3 bases at V and 5 bases at J, with 7 bases between the two ends. CDR3 region: CAWRQTYGYTF. For the CDR3, the DNA is TGTGCCTGGAGACAGACATATGGCTACACCTTC.

The CDR3 protein is CASSQVRGSNYGYTF. The CDR3 DNA sequence: TGCGCCAGCAGCCAAGTCAGGGGTTCGAACTATGGCTACACCTTC. This rearrangement joins TRBV4-1 to TRBJ1-2, with D possibly being TRBD1 (6 bases). The V end was cut by 1 base, the J end by 2 bases, with 11 bases between. The germline V gene encodes CDR1 MGHRA and CDR2 YSYEKL. The CDR3 extends over 15 amino acids.

This rearrangement joins TRBV7-9 to TRBJ2-3; 14 bases are shared with TRBD2. V dropped 5 bases and J dropped 0; count of bases not matched to a gene: 4. Germline V gene data show CDR1 as SEHNR and CDR2 as FQNEAQ (reference sequence). There are 17 residues in the CDR3. CDR3 protein: CASSPGLAGGSTDTQYF. CDR3 nucleotide sequence: TGTGCCAGCAGCCCTGGACTAGCGGGGGGCAGCACAGATACGCAGTATTTT.

This chain links TRBV4-1 with TRBJ2-5; 8 bases fit TRBD2. The CDR3 is 16 residues long. In germline, CDR1 is MGHRA, CDR2 YSYEKL. V lost 1 base and J lost 4; bases outside the gene matches: 8. The CDR3 DNA reads TGCGCCAGCAGCCAAGGAAGCGGGGGCGGCCGAGAGACCCAGTACTTC. This codes for CASSQGSGGGRETQYF.

The gene calls are TRBV10-2 and TRBJ1-1; D is unclear. Germline values: CDR1 WSHSY, CDR2 SAAADI. The CDR3 totals 13 residues. Deletions cut 5 bases from V and 1 base from J, with 8 bases between. In nucleotides, the CDR3 is TGCGCCAGCAGTACTCAATGGAACACTGAAGCTTTCTTT. This encodes CASSTQWNTEAFF.

This chain's CDR3 is CASSGQTYEQYF. In nucleotides, the CDR3 is TGTGCCAGCAGCGGACAGACCTACGAGCAGTACTTC. The rearrangement uses TRBV6-5 and TRBJ2-7; weak D call: TRBD1 (6 bases). The V end was cut by 6 bases, the J end by 2 bases, with 8 bases between. The germline V gene encodes CDR1 MNHEY and CDR2 SVGAGI. This CDR3 is 12 amino acids long.

The rearrangement links TRBV3-1 (or the pseudogene TRBV3-2) to TRBJ2-1; D might be TRBD1 (6 bases). Germline CDR1 and CDR2: LGHDT and YNNKEL (reference sequence). The ends were cut back, 3 bases at V and 10 bases at J, with 10 bases in the middle. This CDR3 is 12 amino acids long. The CDR3 DNA reads TGTGCCAGCAGCCATTTCGGGACAGAGCAGTTCTTC. It yields the protein CASSHFGTEQFF.

V is TRBV27 and J is TRBJ1-4; 8 positions agree with TRBD1. CDR1 MNHEY and CDR2 SMNVEV come from the germline V gene (reference sequence). The CDR3 is 16 amino acids. V lost 5 bases, J lost 5 bases, and 10 bases stayed unmatched. The CDR3 region is CASSQTQGARNEKLFF. In DNA form, the CDR3 reads TGTGCCAGCAGTCAAACCCAGGGGGCTCGGAATGAAAAACTGTTTTTT.